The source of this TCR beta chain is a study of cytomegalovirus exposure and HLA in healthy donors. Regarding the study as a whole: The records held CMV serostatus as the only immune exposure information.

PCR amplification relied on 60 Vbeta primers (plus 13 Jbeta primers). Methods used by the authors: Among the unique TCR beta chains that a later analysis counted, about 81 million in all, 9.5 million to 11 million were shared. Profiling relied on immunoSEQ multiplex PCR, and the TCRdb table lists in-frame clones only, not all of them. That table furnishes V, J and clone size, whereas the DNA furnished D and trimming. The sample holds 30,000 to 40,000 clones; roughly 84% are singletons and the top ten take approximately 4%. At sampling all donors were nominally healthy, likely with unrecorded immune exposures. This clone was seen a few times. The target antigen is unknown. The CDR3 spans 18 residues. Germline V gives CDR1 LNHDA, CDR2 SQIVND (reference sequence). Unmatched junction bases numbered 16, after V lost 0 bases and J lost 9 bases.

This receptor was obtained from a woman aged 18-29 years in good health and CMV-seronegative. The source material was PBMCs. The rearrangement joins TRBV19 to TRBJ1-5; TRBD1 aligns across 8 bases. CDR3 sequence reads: CASSIDHGGQGRGAPQHF. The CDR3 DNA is TGTGCCAGTAGTATAGATCATGGAGGACAGGGACGGGGGGCGCCCCAGCATTTT.